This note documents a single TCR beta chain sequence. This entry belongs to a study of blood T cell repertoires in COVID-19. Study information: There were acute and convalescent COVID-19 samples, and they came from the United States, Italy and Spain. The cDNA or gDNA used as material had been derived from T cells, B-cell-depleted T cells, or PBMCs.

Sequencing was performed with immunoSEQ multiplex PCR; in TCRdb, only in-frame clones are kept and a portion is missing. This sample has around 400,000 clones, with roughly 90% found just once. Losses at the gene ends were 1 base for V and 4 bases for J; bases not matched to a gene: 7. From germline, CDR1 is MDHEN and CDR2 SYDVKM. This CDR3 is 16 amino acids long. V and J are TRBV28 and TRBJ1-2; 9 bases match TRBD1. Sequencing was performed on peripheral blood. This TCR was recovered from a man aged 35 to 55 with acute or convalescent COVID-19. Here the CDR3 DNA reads TGTGCCAGCAGTTTATCCCCCGGGACAGGGTTCTATGGCTACACCTTC. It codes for CASSLSPGTGFYGYTF.